The clone carrying this T cell receptor (beta chain) was counted between two and nine times. Its antigen is unknown. The sample belongs to a study of shared clonotypes between healthy human individuals. General study findings and limits: Some naive CD4 clonotypes, roughly 4.5%, turned up in common across a handful of donors. Across subsets, estimated richness was generally greater for naive than for memory populations.

V lost 3 bases to trimming and J lost 7 bases, with 17 bases between them. The germline CDR1 and CDR2 sequences are SGDLS and YYNGEE. CDR3 size: 15 residues. Donors comprised only Caucasian adults living in Nashville, Tennessee. Only in-frame clones appear in the TCRdb table, and some are missing; sequencing was by immunoSEQ multiplex PCR. The sample records about a million clones, approximately 80% being singletons. The rearrangement joins TRBV9 to TRBJ2-1; TRBD1 is a possible D gene (6 bases). Sequencing was done on a sample of memory CD4+ T cells from PBMCs. Noted subset: CD45RA-negative fraction. The clonotype originates from a man aged 18 to 29 in good health. Some clones in this sample may be carry-over from other donors' samples. This CDR3 is CASSAGHGSGNEQFF. The CDR3 nucleotides are TGTGCCAGCAGCGCGGGACACGGATCGGGTAATGAGCAGTTCTTC.